What follows are 18 T cell receptor beta chains derived from one specimen sequenced in a study of T cells after yellow fever vaccination. TCRdb processed the 5' RACE reads anew with MiXCR; each CDR3 protein has one entry. The data hold some 200,000 distinct CDR3 sequences, with 3% to 3.5% observed a single time. The specimen comprised CD4+ T cells sorted from PBMCs, sampled 10 days after the yellow fever booster vaccination. All receptors come from a man between 18 and 29 years old who received the YFV17D yellow fever vaccine.

This clonotype occurred a few times. The CDR3 region has the DNA TGTGCCAGCAGTCCCTACACGGATTCACCCCTCCACTTT. Its translation: CASSPYTDSPLHF. The chain joins TRBV6-2 or TRBV6-3 to TRBJ1-6; no clear D gene. Trimming shortened V by 5 bases and J by 8 bases, and 10 bases separated the two germline ends. The CDR3 extends over 13 amino acids. Per germline, CDR1 MNHEY and CDR2 SVGEGT.

V is TRBV7-8 and J is TRBJ1-2; TRBD1 is a possible D gene (5 bases). The germline CDR1 and CDR2 sequences are SGHVS and FQNEAQ. The ends were cut back, 3 bases at V and 1 base at J, with 9 bases in the middle. The CDR3 totals 14 residues. The CDR3 reads CASSFRALNYGYTF. CDR3 in DNA: TGTGCCAGCAGCTTCAGGGCCCTTAACTATGGCTACACCTTC.

At least ten counts were recorded for this clonotype. The chain employs TRBV7-7 and TRBJ2-2; 12 bases agree with TRBD1. Losses at the gene ends were 10 bases for V and 5 bases for J; bases not matched to a gene: 5. The CDR3 extends over 14 amino acids. Germline V gives CDR1 SSHAT, CDR2 FNYEAQ (reference sequence). The CDR3 is CATKGQGATGELFF. For the CDR3, the DNA is TGTGCCACTAAGGGACAGGGGGCGACCGGGGAGCTGTTTTTT.

This clonotype was seen a few times. The V call is TRBV12-3 or TRBV12-4, the J call TRBJ2-6; D not resolved. CDR3 length: 15 amino acids. V dropped 6 bases and J dropped 0 bases, with 9 bases sitting between them. In DNA form, the CDR3 reads TGTGCCAGCAGAACTGTCTTCTCTGGGGCCAACGTCCTGACTTTC. Its translation is CASRTVFSGANVLTF.

Only a few counts were recorded for this clonotype. V gene TRBV20-1 combines with J gene TRBJ2-3; D is undetermined. Germline V CDR1 and CDR2: DFQATT, SNEGSKA (reference sequence). Trimming took off 7 bases at V and 3 bases at J, with 11 bases between the two ends. The CDR3 contains 12 residues. CDR3 amino acids: CSVVVRTDTQYF. CDR3 sequence (DNA): TGCAGTGTTGTTGTGAGGACAGATACGCAGTATTTT.

The chain carries TRBV5-6 and TRBJ1-2; 9 bases line up with TRBD1. Trimming cost V 4 bases and J 8 bases; bases outside gene matches: 6. In germline, CDR1 is SGHDT, CDR2 YYEEEE. The CDR3 runs 13 residues. CDR3 DNA sequence: TGTGCCAGCAGCGGGACAGGGTTAGGAGGCTACACCTTC. Translation: CASSGTGLGGYTF.

V gene TRBV4-3 combines with J gene TRBJ2-1; D may correspond to TRBD1 or TRBD2 (5 bases each). The CDR3 has 18 residues. Germline V gives CDR1 LGHNA, CDR2 YSLEER. The V gene lost 5 bases and the J gene lost 6 bases, with 26 bases spanning the gap. The CDR3 bases are TGCGCCAGCAGCTCTTTCATTTCCGGGACCGCGGCTGGCAATGAGCAGTTCTTC. Its protein is CASSSFISGTAAGNEQFF.

J is TRBJ2-1 and V is TRBV6-2 or TRBV6-3; D remains ambiguous. This CDR3 comprises 12 residues. In germline, CDR1 is MNHEY, CDR2 SVGEGT. Trimming removed 6 bases at V and 5 bases at J, with 8 bases between. CDR3 protein: CASRDPDNEQFF. The CDR3, as DNA: TGTGCCAGCAGAGACCCCGACAATGAGCAGTTCTTC.

Concerning this clonotype itself: At one end the junction does not follow the germline gene, possibly because of a read error. The chain carries TRBV2 and TRBJ2-1, with a possible D match to TRBD2 (5 bases). This CDR3 comprises 11 residues. Germline CDR1 SNHLY, CDR2 FYNNEI. CDR3 sequence (DNA): TGTGCCAGCAGTGTGGCGGTGAAGAGACTATTC. It yields the protein CASSVAVKRLF. Looking up the rest from reference TRBV2 and TRBJ2-1 gives the full variable domain: EPEVTQTPSHQVTQMGQEVILRCVPISNHLYFYWYRQILGQKVEFLVSFYNNEISEKSEIFDDQFSVERPDGSNFTLKIRSTKLEDSAMYFCASSVAVKRLFGPGTRLTVL.

The CDR3 DNA reads as TGTGCCAGCAGGGGGACAGGGGAGAATTCACCCCTCCACTTT. Encoded protein: CASRGTGENSPLHF. This chain uses TRBV12-3 or TRBV12-4 with TRBJ1-6, with TRBD1 identical over 10 bases. The CDR3 is made up of 14 amino acids. The junction had 3 bases not matched to a gene; V was cut back by 6 bases and J by 7 bases.

This clonotype was seen a handful of times. V usage is TRBV10-3 and J usage is TRBJ1-2; D perhaps matches TRBD1 (6 bases). Looked up from germline, CDR1 is ENHRY and CDR2 is SYGVKD. V gave up 0 bases and J gave up 7 bases, with 12 bases separating them. This CDR3 is 14 amino acids long. In DNA, the CDR3 is TGTGCCATCAGTGAGTCGCGACAGGAGACTGGCTACACCTTC. It yields the protein CAISESRQETGYTF.

This clonotype was recorded many times. The rearrangement uses TRBV6-9 and TRBJ1-5; maybe TRBD1 (5 bases). The germline V gene encodes CDR1 MNHGY and CDR2 SVAAGI. V shed 8 bases and J shed 7 bases, with 18 bases lying between them. The CDR3 contains 14 residues. CDR3 coding DNA: TGTGCCAGCCCTGTGGGGGGAGTGGAGCAGCCCCAGCATTTT. Residues: CASPVGGVEQPQHF.

At least ten counts were recorded for this clonotype. The chain uses TRBV5-5 and TRBJ2-1, with D possibly TRBD2 on 5 matching bases. This CDR3 region has 12 residues. Trimming took off 4 bases at V and 8 bases at J, with 10 bases between the two ends. The germline V gene has CDR1 SGHKS and CDR2 YYEKEE (reference sequence). CDR3 bases: TGTGCCAGCAGCCGCGCGGGTGATGAGCAGTTCTTC. Protein sequence: CASSRAGDEQFF.

This clonotype was seen more than once but under ten times. The genes are TRBV18 and TRBJ1-3; tentative D call: TRBD1 (5 bases). The CDR3 contains 15 residues. Germline loops: CDR1 KGHSH, CDR2 LQKENI. V shed 6 bases and J shed 10 bases, with 22 bases lying between them. DNA of the CDR3: TGTGCCAGCTCCCCAGGGACGGACCCGAAGTTTACCATATATTTT. This gives the protein CASSPGTDPKFTIYF.

This clonotype was counted ten times or more. The chain joins TRBV11-3 to TRBJ2-5; D gene uncertain. V was cut by 3 bases and J by 2 bases, with 7 bases left in between. The CDR3 spans 13 residues. Per germline, CDR1 SGHNT and CDR2 YENEEA. In nucleotides, the CDR3 is TGTGCCAGCAGCTTTGGCAGGCAAGAGACCCAGTACTTC. It translates to CASSFGRQETQYF.

This clonotype showed up just a few times. CDR3 nucleotides: TGCGCCAGCAGCCAGAGGGGGACAGGTAATGAAAAACTGTTTTTT. Protein sequence: CASSQRGTGNEKLFF. J is TRBJ1-4 and V is TRBV4-1; TRBD1 agrees at 8 bases. Trimming removed 3 bases from V and 4 bases from J; junction bases left unmatched: 4. This CDR3 comprises 15 residues. Germline loops: CDR1 MGHRA, CDR2 YSYEKL.

This clonotype was counted many times. The V call is TRBV19, the J call TRBJ2-5; the D call may be TRBD1 or TRBD2 (5 bases each). V shed 5 bases and J shed 3 bases, with 16 bases lying between them. Germline assignment: CDR1 LNHDA and CDR2 SQIVND (reference sequence). There are 15 residues in the CDR3. The CDR3 region is CASSLPGPYEETQYF. The CDR3 DNA is TGTGCCAGTAGTTTGCCGGGGCCTTACGAAGAGACCCAGTACTTC.

This clonotype was seen at least ten times. The chain employs TRBV15 and TRBJ2-3; 11 nucleotides align to TRBD2. Per germline, CDR1 LNHNV and CDR2 YYDKDF (reference sequence). The CDR3 loop spans 17 amino acids. Trimming at V came to 0 bases and at J to 2 bases, leaving 4 bases not matched to a gene. DNA for the CDR3: TGTGCCACCAGCAGAGAGGCTAGCGGGGGGTACACAGATACGCAGTATTTT. Amino acids: CATSREASGGYTDTQYF.